Shown below are 4 T cell receptor beta chains from a single sample sequenced in a study of tumor-infiltrating lymphocytes in primary liver carcinoma. Constant-region priming of around 500 ng total RNA yielded TCR beta cDNA. It was through three nested multiplex PCR rounds of slightly modified ARM-PCR that TCR beta libraries arose. Each of the first two PCR rounds ran approximately 9 cycles with TRBV1-TRBV30 forward and C-beta reverse primers. TCRdb ran MiXCR on the multiplex PCR reads and lists one entry per CDR3 protein. The repertoire consists of approximately 320,000 distinct CDR3 sequences, with more than 55% occurring once and the leading ten covering over 15%. The authors took blood RNA from unsorted whole blood and also extracted germline DNA. The sample was peripheral blood. All receptors come from a woman aged 30 to 39 with primary liver carcinoma and hepatitis B virus infection.

This clonotype came up a few times. The rearrangement uses TRBV6-6 and TRBJ1-5; 7 bases agree with TRBD1. The CDR3 loop spans 14 amino acids. The V gene's germline CDR1 is MNHNY and CDR2 SVGAGI (reference sequence). Trimming at V came to 5 bases and at J to 3 bases, leaving 4 bases not matched to a gene. CDR3 bases: TGTGCCAGCAGTAGGGGACAGAACAATCAGCCCCAGCATTTT. Translation: CASSRGQNNQPQHF.

This clonotype was seen repeatedly, ten times or more. The V call is TRBV6-1, the J call TRBJ2-3; the D is unclear. CDR1 and CDR2 (germline): MNHNS, SASEGT. The CDR3 has 14 residues. Trimming pared 6 bases from V and 4 bases from J, leaving 14 bases between. CDR3 sequence: CASRRGVRADTQYF. CDR3 DNA sequence: TGTGCCAGCAGGAGAGGCGTAAGGGCAGATACGCAGTATTTT.

This clonotype was seen just once. At one end, the junction sequence differs from germline, possibly due to a read error. The chain uses TRBV14 and TRBJ2-1; D is ambiguous. The CDR3 runs 12 residues. Germline V gene sequence: CDR1 SGHDN, CDR2 FVKESK. In DNA form, the CDR3 reads TGTGCCAGGAGCCAAGTACGCGCGCGGAGGTTCTTC. Its protein product is CARSQVRARRFF.

V usage is TRBV23-1 and J usage is TRBJ2-7; D uncertain. TRBV23-1 is an ORF, and what it does is uncertain. V lost 6 bases to trimming and J lost 3 bases, with 18 bases between them. This CDR3 has 15 residues. The DNA of the CDR3 is TGCGCCAGCAGCCCAGAACAATGGCAGAACTACGAGCAGTACTTC. It codes for CASSPEQWQNYEQYF.